This is a list of T cell receptor beta chains from one sample in a study of T cell changes during pregnancy in multiple sclerosis. Assay used: immunoSEQ multiplex PCR; TCRdb lists only in-frame clones, some missing. This table has some 20,000 clones, 65% to 90% appearing once. This specimen was CD4+ T cells from peripheral blood mononuclear cells, taken in the first trimester of pregnancy. The source of these receptors is a female donor in good health, enrolled as a control in a pregnancy study. Each CDR3 is given with its conserved first and last residue. Each record gives: V gene, CDR3 protein.

v_call: TRBV29-1
cdr3_aa: CSVKPTGFTEAFF

v_call: TRBV10-3
cdr3_aa: CAISEEANYGYTF

v_call: TRBV30
cdr3_aa: CAWSGREKLFF

v_call: TRBV6-4
cdr3_aa: CASSDGQGNTGELFF

v_call: TRBV29-1
cdr3_aa: CSVADGAGTQYF

v_call: TRBV27
cdr3_aa: CASSFRSGNEQFF

v_call: TRBV6-5
cdr3_aa: CASSYGTGGDYGYTF

v_call: TRBV7-2
cdr3_aa: CASSLGRLARTDTQYF

v_call: TRBV5-1
cdr3_aa: CASSLFGQGRGNTEAFF

v_call: TRBV28
cdr3_aa: CASSPQMISTDTQYF

v_call: TRBV6-1
cdr3_aa: CASSPPPDRPPGYTF

v_call: TRBV9
cdr3_aa: CASSEGLAGGETQYF

v_call: TRBV14
cdr3_aa: CASSQTWASGRRTYEQYF

v_call: TRBV6-6
cdr3_aa: CASSYSSGKETQYF

v_call: TRBV30
cdr3_aa: CAWSAPRQGLFFEQYF

v_call: TRBV6-5
cdr3_aa: CASSSGQGTVNTEAFF

v_call: TRBV5-1
cdr3_aa: CASSGSGHSTDTQYF

v_call: TRBV4-2
cdr3_aa: CASSQAGDLYGYTF

v_call: TRBV21-1
cdr3_aa: CASRGRERYSNQPQHF

v_call: TRBV7-6
cdr3_aa: CASSQGTGSDTQYF

v_call: TRBV27
cdr3_aa: CASSLEAGFRNTEAFF

v_call: TRBV4-3
cdr3_aa: CASSQDRGQGRYGYTF

v_call: TRBV19
cdr3_aa: CASTRGSSTHDFYGYTF

v_call: TRBV7-3
cdr3_aa: CASSLKGDRVFNQPQHF

v_call: TRBV5-1
cdr3_aa: CASSLRTVANTGELFF

v_call: TRBV9
cdr3_aa: CASSVARAGSFGNTIYF

v_call: TRBV5-1
cdr3_aa: CASSPGLSSRTDTQYF

v_call: TRBV9
cdr3_aa: CASSVARSSGYNEQFF

v_call: TRBV6-5
cdr3_aa: CASSYRDMNTEAFF

v_call: TRBV27
cdr3_aa: CASRRLADYNEQFF

v_call: TRBV7-2
cdr3_aa: CASSLGVPRGRETQYF

v_call: TRBV7-2
cdr3_aa: CASSLEAVYGYTF

v_call: TRBV6-6
cdr3_aa: CASRAGLADTQYF

v_call: TRBV11-2
cdr3_aa: CASSLDQRGYTGELFF

v_call: TRBV7-9
cdr3_aa: CASSLDRGANSNQPQHF

v_call: TRBV15
cdr3_aa: CATSRDPGDQPQHF

v_call: TRBV5-4
cdr3_aa: CASSFPGTSGGLDNEQFF

v_call: TRBV19
cdr3_aa: CASNDRGYSPLHF

v_call: TRBV25-1
cdr3_aa: CASRGGSWTFGYTF

v_call: TRBV9
cdr3_aa: CASSVGGVGSGSQYEQYF

v_call: TRBV27
cdr3_aa: CASSVGQGDNSPLHF

v_call: TRBV5-1
cdr3_aa: CASSLAVTVNTEAFF

v_call: TRBV29-1
cdr3_aa: CSVEAGTGGYTF

v_call: TRBV21-1
cdr3_aa: CASILESVGGNQPQHF

v_call: TRBV5-1
cdr3_aa: CASSFTLAGEVETQYF

v_call: TRBV5-1
cdr3_aa: CASSLGTMRDGTDTQYF

v_call: TRBV7-3
cdr3_aa: CASSTGLAGGGNEQFF

v_call: TRBV7-9
cdr3_aa: CASSPLTSVNTGELFF

v_call: TRBV7-8
cdr3_aa: CASSSYQGAQETQYF

v_call: TRBV27
cdr3_aa: CASSGDRARETQYF

v_call: TRBV5-4
cdr3_aa: CASSLAAGREQYF

v_call: TRBV4-1
cdr3_aa: CASSPGTRGGEQFF

v_call: TRBV18
cdr3_aa: CASSPYTGPDSPLHF